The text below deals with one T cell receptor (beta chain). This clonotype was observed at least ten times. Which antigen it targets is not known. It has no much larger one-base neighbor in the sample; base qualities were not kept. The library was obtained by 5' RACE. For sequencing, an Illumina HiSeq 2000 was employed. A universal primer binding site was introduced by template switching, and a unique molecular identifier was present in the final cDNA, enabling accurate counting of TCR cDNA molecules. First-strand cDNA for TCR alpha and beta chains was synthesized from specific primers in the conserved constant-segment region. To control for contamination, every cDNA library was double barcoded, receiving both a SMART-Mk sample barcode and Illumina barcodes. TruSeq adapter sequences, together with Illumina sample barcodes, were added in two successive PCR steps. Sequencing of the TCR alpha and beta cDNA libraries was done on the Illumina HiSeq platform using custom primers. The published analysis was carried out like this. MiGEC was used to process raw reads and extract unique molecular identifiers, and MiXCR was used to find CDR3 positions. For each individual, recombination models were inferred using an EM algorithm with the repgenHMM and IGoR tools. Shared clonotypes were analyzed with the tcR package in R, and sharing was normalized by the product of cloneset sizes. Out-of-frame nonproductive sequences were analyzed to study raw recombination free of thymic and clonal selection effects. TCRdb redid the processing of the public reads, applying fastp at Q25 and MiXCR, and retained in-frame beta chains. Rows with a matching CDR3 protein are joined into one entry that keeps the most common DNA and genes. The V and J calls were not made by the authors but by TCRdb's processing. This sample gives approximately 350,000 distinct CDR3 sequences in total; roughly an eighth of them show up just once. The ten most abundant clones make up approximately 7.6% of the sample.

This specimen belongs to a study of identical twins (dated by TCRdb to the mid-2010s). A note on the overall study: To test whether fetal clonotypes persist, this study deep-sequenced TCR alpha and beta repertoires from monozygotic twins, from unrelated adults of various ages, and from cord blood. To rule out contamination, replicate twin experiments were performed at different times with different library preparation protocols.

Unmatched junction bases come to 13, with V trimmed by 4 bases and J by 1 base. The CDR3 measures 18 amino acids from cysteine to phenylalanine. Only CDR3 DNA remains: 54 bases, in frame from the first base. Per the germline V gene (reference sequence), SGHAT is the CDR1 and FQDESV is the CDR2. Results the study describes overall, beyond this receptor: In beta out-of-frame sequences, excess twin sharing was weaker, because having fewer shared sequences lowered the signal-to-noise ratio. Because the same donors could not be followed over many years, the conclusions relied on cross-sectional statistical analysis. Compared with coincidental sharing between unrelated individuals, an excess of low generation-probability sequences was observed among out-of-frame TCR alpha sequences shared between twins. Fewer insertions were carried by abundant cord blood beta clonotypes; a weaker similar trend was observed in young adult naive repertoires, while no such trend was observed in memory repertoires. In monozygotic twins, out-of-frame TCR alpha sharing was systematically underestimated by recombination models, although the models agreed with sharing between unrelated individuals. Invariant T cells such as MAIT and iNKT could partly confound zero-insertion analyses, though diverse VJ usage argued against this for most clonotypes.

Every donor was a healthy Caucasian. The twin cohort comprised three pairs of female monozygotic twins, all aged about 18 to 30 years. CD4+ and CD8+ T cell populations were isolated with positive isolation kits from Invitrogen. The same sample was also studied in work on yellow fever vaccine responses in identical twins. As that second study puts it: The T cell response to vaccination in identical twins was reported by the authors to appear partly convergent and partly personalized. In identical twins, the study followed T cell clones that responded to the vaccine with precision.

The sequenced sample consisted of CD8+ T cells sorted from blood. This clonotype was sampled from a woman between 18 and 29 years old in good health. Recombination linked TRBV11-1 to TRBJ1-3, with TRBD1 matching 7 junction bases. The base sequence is TGTGCCAGCAGCTCTCCACAACACAGGGGATCTTCTGGAAACACCATATATTTT. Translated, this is CASSSPQHRGSSGNTIYF.